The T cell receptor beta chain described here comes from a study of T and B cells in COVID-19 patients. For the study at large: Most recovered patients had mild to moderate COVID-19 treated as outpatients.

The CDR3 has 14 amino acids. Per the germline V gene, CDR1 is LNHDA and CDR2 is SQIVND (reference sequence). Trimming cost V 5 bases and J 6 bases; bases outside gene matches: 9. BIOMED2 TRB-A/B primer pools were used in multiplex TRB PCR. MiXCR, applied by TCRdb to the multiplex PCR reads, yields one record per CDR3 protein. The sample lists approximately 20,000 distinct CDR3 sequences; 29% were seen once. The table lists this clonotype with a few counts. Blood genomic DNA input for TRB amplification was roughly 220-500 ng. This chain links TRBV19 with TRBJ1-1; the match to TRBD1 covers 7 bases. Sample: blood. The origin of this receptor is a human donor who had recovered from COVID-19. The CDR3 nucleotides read TGTGCCAGTAGTGTTCGACAGGGTAACCCTGAAGCTTTCTTT. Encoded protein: CASSVRQGNPEAFF.